The rows below give T cell receptor beta chains drawn from one sample of a study of T cell responses to AZD1222 COVID-19 vaccine. The data were produced by immunoSEQ multiplex PCR, yet TCRdb's version contains in-frame clones alone and is incomplete. The data hold some 150,000 clones, with under 95% observed a single time. The material was peripheral blood, obtained on day 0 of AZD1222 vaccination. Every receptor here comes from an adult in good health. Both conserved end residues are part of each CDR3. Each record gives: D gene, clone size, V gene, CDR3 length, J gene, CDR3 protein, CDR3 DNA. The D gene is left open where the match is weak. Size values are once, few and many counts, or a class for expanded clones, and some rows have none.

D gene: .
clone size: .
V gene: TRBV19
CDR3 length: 15
J gene: TRBJ2-7
CDR3 protein: CASSLAAAAVYEQYF
CDR3 DNA: TGTGCCAGTAGTCTGGCTGCGGCGGCCGTCTACGAGCAGTACTTC

D gene: .
clone size: once
V gene: TRBV28
CDR3 length: 12
J gene: TRBJ2-7
CDR3 protein: CASSPTNYEQYF
CDR3 DNA: TGTGCCAGCAGCCCCACTAACTACGAGCAGTACTTC

D gene: TRBD1
clone size: .
V gene: TRBV4-2
CDR3 length: 16
J gene: TRBJ2-7
CDR3 protein: CASSPQGQGLPYEQYF
CDR3 DNA: TGTGCCAGCAGCCCCCAAGGACAGGGATTACCCTACGAGCAGTACTTC

D gene: .
clone size: .
V gene: TRBV18
CDR3 length: 13
J gene: TRBJ1-5
CDR3 protein: CASSPGVNQPQHF
CDR3 DNA: TGTGCCAGCTCACCCGGAGTAAATCAGCCCCAGCATTTT

D gene: .
clone size: .
V gene: TRBV4-2
CDR3 length: 15
J gene: TRBJ1-6
CDR3 protein: CASSQDMTNNSPLHF
CDR3 DNA: TGTGCCAGCAGCCAAGATATGACGAATAATTCACCCCTCCACTTT

D gene: .
clone size: .
V gene: TRBV28
CDR3 length: 13
J gene: TRBJ1-1
CDR3 protein: CASSSPQNTEAFF
CDR3 DNA: TGTGCCAGCAGTTCCCCACAGAACACTGAAGCTTTCTTT

D gene: TRBD1
clone size: .
V gene: TRBV20-1
CDR3 length: 16
J gene: TRBJ1-1
CDR3 protein: CSASGDRGGFNTEAFF
CDR3 DNA: TGCAGTGCTAGTGGTGACAGGGGAGGTTTCAACACTGAAGCTTTCTTT

D gene: TRBD2
clone size: .
V gene: TRBV7-2
CDR3 length: 14
J gene: TRBJ2-1
CDR3 protein: CASSLGGLAGVKFF
CDR3 DNA: TGTGCCAGCAGCTTAGGGGGACTAGCGGGAGTTAAGTTCTTC

D gene: TRBD1
clone size: .
V gene: TRBV6-5
CDR3 length: 13
J gene: TRBJ2-7
CDR3 protein: CASSRDRGYEQYF
CDR3 DNA: TGTGCCAGCTCCAGGGACAGGGGTTACGAGCAGTACTTC

D gene: TRBD1
clone size: .
V gene: TRBV2
CDR3 length: 13
J gene: TRBJ2-7
CDR3 protein: CAVGRTGGGEQYF
CDR3 DNA: TGTGCCGTAGGGAGGACAGGGGGCGGCGAGCAGTACTTC

D gene: .
clone size: .
V gene: TRBV7-2
CDR3 length: 19
J gene: TRBJ2-7
CDR3 protein: CASSLDWRVGGPETYEQYF
CDR3 DNA: TGTGCCAGCAGCTTAGATTGGAGGGTTGGCGGGCCCGAAACCTACGAGCAGTACTTC

D gene: TRBD1
clone size: .
V gene: TRBV9
CDR3 length: 14
J gene: TRBJ1-6
CDR3 protein: CASSPRTGGSPLHF
CDR3 DNA: TGTGCCAGCAGCCCCCGGACAGGGGGATCACCCCTCCACTTT